Below, one T cell receptor beta chain is given with its context. As processed by the authors: It was from reference gene primer amplification that nucleated cell counts were estimated. Data came from immunoSEQ multiplex PCR; TCRdb stores just in-frame clones and leaves some out. The D gene and trimming were derived from the DNA, and the V and J assignments and clone size from that table. The data hold 200,000 to 250,000 clones, with approximately 80% observed a single time. Germline CDR1 reads SEHNR; CDR2 reads FQNEAQ (reference sequence). This CDR3 region has 14 residues. V dropped 1 base and J dropped 4 bases, with 5 bases sitting between them. This record belongs to a study of blood T cell repertoires in COVID-19. At the level of the study: PBMCs, B-cell-depleted T cells, or T cells provided the cDNA or gDNA that made up the material.

The specimen sequenced was peripheral blood. The sequence was collected from a woman older than 75 with COVID-19, enrolled during active disease. V gene TRBV7-9 combines with J gene TRBJ1-6; D gene unclear. CDR3 sequence: CASSLEQYNSPLHF. The CDR3 DNA is TGTGCCAGCAGCTTAGAACAGTATAATTCACCCCTCCACTTT.